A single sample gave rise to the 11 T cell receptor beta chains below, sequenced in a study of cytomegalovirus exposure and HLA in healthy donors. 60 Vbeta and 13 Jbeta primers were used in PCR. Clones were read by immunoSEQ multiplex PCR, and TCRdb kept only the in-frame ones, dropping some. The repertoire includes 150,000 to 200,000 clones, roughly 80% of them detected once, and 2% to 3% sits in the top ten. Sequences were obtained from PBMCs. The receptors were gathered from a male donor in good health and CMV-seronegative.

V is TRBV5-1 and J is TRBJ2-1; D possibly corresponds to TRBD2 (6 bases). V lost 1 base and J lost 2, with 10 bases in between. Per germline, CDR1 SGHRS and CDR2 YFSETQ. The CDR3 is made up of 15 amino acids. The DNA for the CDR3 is TGCGCCAGCAGCTTGACTAGCTCCACCTACAATGAGCAGTTCTTC. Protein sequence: CASSLTSSTYNEQFF. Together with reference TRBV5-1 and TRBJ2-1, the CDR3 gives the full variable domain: KAGVTQTPRYLIKTRGQQVTLSCSPISGHRSVSWYQQTPGQGLQFLFEYFSETQRNKGNFPGRFSGRQFSNSRSEMNVSTLELGDSALYLCASSLTSSTYNEQFFGPGTRLTVL.

The CDR3 DNA reads TGTGCCAGCAGCGTCCGGACAGGGAAGGATGAAAAACTGTTTTTT. Translated, it gives CASSVRTGKDEKLFF. The chain uses TRBV9 and TRBJ1-4, with 8 bases identical to TRBD1. This CDR3 is built from 15 residues. The germline V gene encodes CDR1 SGDLS and CDR2 YYNGEE. V was pared by 2 bases and J by 6 bases, with 6 bases of the junction left unmatched. Variable domain in full (rest from reference TRBV9 and TRBJ1-4): DSGVTQTPKHLITATGQRVTLRCSPRSGDLSVYWYQQSLDQGLQFLIQYYNGEERAKGNILERFSAQQFPDLHSELNLSSLELGDSALYFCASSVRTGKDEKLFFGSGTQLSVL.

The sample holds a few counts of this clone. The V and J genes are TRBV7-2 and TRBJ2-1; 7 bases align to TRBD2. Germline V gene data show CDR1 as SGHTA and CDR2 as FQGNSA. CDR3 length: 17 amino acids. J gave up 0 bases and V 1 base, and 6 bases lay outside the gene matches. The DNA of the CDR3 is TGTGCCAGCAGCTTAGGCGTAGCGGGCGCCTCCTACAATGAGCAGTTCTTC. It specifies CASSLGVAGASYNEQFF.

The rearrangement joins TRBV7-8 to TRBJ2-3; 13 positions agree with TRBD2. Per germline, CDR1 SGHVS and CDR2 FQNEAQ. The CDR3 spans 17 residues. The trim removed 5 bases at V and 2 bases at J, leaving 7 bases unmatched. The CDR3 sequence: CASSPLGTSGDTDTQYF. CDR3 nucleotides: TGTGCCAGCAGCCCGCTCGGGACTAGCGGGGACACAGATACGCAGTATTTT.

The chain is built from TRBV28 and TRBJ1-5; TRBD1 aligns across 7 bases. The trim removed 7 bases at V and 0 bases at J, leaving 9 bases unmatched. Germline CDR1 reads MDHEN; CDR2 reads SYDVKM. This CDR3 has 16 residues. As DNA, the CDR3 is TGTGCCAGCAACCTTCAATGGGACAGTAGCAATCAGCCCCAGCATTTT. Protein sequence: CASNLQWDSSNQPQHF. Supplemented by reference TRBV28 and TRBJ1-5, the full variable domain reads DVKVTQSSRYLVKRTGEKVFLECVQDMDHENMFWYRQDPGLGLRLIYFSYDVKMKEKGDIPEGYSVSREKKERFSLILESASTNQTSMYLCASNLQWDSSNQPQHFGDGTRLSIL.

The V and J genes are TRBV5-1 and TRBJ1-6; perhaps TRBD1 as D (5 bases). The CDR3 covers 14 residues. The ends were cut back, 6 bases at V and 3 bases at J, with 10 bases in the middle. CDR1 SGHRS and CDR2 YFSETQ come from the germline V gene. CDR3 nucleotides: TGCGCCAGCACTCGGGACTTCTATAATTCACCCCTCCACTTT. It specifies CASTRDFYNSPLHF.

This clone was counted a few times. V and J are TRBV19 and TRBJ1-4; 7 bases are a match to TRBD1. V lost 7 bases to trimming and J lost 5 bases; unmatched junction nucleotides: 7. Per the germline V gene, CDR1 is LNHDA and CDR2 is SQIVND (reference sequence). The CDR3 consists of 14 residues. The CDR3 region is CASTSQGPNEKLFF. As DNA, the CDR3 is TGTGCCAGTACCTCACAGGGGCCCAATGAAAAACTGTTTTTT.

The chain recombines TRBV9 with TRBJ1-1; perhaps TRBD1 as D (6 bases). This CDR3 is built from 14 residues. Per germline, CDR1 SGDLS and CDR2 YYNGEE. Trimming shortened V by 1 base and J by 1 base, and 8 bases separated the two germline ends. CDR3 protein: CASSVMDRNTEAFF. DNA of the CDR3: TGTGCCAGCAGCGTAATGGACAGGAACACTGAAGCTTTCTTT.

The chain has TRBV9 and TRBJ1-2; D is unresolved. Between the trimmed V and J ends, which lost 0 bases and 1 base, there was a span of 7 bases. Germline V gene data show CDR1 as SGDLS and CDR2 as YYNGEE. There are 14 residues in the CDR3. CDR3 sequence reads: CASSVGSVNYGYTF. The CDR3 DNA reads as TGTGCCAGCAGCGTAGGGTCAGTTAACTATGGCTACACCTTC.

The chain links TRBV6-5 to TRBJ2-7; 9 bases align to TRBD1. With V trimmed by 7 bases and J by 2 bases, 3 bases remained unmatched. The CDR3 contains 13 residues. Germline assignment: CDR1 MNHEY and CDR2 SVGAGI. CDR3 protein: CASNRQGAYEQYF. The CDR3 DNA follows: TGTGCCAGCAATAGACAGGGGGCCTACGAGCAGTACTTC.

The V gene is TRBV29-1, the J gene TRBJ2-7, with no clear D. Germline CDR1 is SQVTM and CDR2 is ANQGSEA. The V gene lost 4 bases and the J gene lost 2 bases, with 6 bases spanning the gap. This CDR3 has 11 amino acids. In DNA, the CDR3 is TGCAGCGTTGGAGCTCCCTACGAGCAGTACTTC. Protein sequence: CSVGAPYEQYF.